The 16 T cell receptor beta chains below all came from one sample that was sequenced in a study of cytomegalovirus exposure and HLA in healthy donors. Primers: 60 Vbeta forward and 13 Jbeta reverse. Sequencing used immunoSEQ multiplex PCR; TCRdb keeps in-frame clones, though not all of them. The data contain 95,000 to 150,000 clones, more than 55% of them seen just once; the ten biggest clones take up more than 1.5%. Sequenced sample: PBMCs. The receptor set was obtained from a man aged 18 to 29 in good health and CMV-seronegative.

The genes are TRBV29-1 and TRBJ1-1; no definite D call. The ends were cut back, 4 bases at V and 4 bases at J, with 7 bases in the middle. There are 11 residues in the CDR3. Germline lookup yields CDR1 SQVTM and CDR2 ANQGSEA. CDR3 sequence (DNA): TGCAGCGTTGGGTCCGGCACTGAAGCTTTCTTT. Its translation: CSVGSGTEAFF. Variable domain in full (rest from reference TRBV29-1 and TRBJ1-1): SAVISQKPSRDICQRGTSLTIQCQVDSQVTMMFWYRQQPGQSLTLIATANQGSEATYESGFVIDKFPISRPNLTFSTLTVSNMSPEDSSIYLCSVGSGTEAFFGQGTRLTVV.

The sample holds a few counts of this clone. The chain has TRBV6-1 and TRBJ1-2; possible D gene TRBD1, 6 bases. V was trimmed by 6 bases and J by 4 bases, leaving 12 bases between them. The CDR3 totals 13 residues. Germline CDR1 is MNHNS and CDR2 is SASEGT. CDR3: CASRFRGTYGYTF. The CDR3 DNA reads TGTGCCAGCAGATTTAGGGGGACCTATGGCTACACCTTC.

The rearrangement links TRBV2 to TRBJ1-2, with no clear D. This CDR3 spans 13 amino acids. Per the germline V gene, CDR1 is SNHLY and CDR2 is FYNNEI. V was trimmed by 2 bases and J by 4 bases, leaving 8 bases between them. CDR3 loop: CASSEHRGYGYTF. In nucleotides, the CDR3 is TGTGCCAGCAGTGAACACCGGGGCTATGGCTACACCTTC. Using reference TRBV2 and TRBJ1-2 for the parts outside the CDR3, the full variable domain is EPEVTQTPSHQVTQMGQEVILRCVPISNHLYFYWYRQILGQKVEFLVSFYNNEISEKSEIFDDQFSVERPDGSNFTLKIRSTKLEDSAMYFCASSEHRGYGYTFGSGTRLTVV.

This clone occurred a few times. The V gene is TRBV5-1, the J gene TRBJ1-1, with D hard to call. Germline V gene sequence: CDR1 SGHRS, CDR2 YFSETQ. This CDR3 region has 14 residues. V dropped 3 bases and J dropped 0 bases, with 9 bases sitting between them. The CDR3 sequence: CASSSLTVNTEAFF. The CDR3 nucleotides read TGCGCCAGCAGCTCCCTTACAGTGAACACTGAAGCTTTCTTT.

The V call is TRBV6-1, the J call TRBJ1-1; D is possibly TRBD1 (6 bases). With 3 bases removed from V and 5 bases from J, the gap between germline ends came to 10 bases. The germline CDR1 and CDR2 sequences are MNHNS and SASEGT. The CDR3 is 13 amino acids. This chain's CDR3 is CASSDRQGTEAFF. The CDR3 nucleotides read TGTGCCAGCAGTGACCGGCAGGGGACTGAAGCTTTCTTT.

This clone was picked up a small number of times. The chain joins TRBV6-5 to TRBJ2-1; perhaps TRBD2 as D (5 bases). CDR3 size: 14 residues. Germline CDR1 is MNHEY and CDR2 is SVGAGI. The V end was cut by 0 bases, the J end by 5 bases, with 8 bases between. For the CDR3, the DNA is TGTGCCAGCAGTTACTCAGCGGCCAACAATGAGCAGTTCTTC. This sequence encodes CASSYSAANNEQFF.

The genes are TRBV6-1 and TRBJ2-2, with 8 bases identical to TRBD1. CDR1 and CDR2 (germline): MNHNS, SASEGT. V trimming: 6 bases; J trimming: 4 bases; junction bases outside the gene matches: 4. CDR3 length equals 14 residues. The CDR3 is CASSGGQGTGELFF. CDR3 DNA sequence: TGTGCCAGCAGCGGAGGACAGGGCACCGGGGAGCTGTTTTTT.

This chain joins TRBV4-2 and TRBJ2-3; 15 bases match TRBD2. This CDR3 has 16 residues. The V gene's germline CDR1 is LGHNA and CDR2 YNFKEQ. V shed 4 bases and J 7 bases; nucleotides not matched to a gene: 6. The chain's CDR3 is CASSRGTSGGPNTQYF. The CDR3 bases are TGTGCCAGCAGCCGAGGGACTAGCGGGGGGCCTAATACGCAGTATTTT.

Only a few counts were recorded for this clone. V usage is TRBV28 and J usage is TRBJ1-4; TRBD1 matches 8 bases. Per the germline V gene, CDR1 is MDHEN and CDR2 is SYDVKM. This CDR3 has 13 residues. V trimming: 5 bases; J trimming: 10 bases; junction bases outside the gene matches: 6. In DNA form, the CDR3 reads TGTGCCAGCAGTAGCCAGGGGGCAGGAAAACTGTTTTTT. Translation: CASSSQGAGKLFF.

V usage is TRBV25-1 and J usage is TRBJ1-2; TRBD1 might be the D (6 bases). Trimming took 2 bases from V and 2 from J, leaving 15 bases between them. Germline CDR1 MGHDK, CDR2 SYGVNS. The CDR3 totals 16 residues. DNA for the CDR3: TGTGCCAGCAGTGAAGGCAGGGGCGCCCCCAACTATGGCTACACCTTC. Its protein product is CASSEGRGAPNYGYTF.

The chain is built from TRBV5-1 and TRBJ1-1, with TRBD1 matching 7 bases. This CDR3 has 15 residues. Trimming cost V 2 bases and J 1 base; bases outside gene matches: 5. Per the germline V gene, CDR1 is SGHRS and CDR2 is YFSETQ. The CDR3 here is CASSLRGQKNTEAFF. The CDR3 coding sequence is TGCGCCAGCAGCTTACGGGGACAGAAGAACACTGAAGCTTTCTTT. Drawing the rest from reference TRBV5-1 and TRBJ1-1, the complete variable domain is KAGVTQTPRYLIKTRGQQVTLSCSPISGHRSVSWYQQTPGQGLQFLFEYFSETQRNKGNFPGRFSGRQFSNSRSEMNVSTLELGDSALYLCASSLRGQKNTEAFFGQGTRLTVV.

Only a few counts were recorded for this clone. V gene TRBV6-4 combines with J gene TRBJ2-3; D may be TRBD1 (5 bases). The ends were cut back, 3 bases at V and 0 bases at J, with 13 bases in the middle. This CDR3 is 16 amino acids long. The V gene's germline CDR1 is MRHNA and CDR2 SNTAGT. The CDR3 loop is CASSEGSGLSTDTQYF. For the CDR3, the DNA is TGTGCCAGCAGTGAAGGTTCAGGGTTAAGCACAGATACGCAGTATTTT.

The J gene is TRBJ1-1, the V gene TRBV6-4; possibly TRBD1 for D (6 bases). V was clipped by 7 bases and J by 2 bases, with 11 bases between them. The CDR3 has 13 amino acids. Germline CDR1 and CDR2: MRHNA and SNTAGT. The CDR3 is CASKRTVNTEAFF. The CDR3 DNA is TGTGCCAGCAAGAGGACAGTCAACACTGAAGCTTTCTTT.

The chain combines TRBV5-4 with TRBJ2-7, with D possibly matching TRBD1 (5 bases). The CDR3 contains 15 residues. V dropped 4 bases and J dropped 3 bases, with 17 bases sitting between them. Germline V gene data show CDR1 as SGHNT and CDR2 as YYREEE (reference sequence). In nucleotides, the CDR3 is TGTGCCAGCAGCAACGGCCGTCAGGGCCGCTACGAGCAGTACTTC. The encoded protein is CASSNGRQGRYEQYF. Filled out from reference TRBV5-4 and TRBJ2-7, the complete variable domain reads ETGVTQSPTHLIKTRGQQVTLRCSSQSGHNTVSWYQQALGQGPQFIFQYYREEENGRGNFPPRFSGLQFPNYSSELNVNALELDDSALYLCASSNGRQGRYEQYFGPGTRLTVT.

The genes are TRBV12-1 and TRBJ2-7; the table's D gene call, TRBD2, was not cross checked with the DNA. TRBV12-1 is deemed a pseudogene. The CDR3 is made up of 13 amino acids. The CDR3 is CASSPGGPYEQYF. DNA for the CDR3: TGTGCCAGCAGCCCCGGGGGGCCCTACGAGCAGTACTTC.

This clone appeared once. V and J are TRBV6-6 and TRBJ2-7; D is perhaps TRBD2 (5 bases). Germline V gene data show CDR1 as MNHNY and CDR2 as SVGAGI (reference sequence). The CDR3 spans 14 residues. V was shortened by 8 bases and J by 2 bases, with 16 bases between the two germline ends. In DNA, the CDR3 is TGTGCCAGCCTTTCGGCGGGTGGCACCTACGAGCAGTACTTC. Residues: CASLSAGGTYEQYF.